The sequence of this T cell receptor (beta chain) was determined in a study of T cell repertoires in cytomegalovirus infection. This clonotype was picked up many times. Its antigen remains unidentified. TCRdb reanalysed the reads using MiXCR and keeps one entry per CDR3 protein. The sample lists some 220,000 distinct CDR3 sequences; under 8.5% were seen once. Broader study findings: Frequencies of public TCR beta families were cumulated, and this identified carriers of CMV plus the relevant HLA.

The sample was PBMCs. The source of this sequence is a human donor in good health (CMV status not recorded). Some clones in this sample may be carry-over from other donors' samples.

CDR3 nucleotide sequence: TGTGCCAGCAGCTTAGGGACAGGGGGCAATTCAGATACGCAGTATTTT. Amino acids: CASSLGTGGNSDTQYF. The chain carries TRBV7-3 and TRBJ2-3, with TRBD1 matching over 12 bases. This CDR3 spans 16 amino acids. J lost 4 bases, V lost 2 bases, and 4 bases had no gene match. Germline CDR1 and CDR2: SGHTA and FQGTGA. Using reference TRBV7-3 and TRBJ2-3 for the parts outside the CDR3, the full variable domain is GAGVSQTPSNKVTEKGKYVELRCDPISGHTALYWYRQSLGQGPEFLIYFQGTGAADDSGLPNDRFFAVRPEGSVSTLKIQRTERGDSAVYLCASSLGTGGNSDTQYFGPGTRLTVL.